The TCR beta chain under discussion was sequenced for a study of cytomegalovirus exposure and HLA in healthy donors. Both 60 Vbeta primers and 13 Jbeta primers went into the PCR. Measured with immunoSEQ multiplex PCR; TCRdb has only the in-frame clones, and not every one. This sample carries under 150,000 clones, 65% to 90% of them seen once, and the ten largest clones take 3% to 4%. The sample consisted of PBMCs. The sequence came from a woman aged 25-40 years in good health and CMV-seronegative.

Here the CDR3 reads CSAERREGTDTQYF. CDR3 DNA sequence: TGCAGCGCAGAGAGGCGGGAGGGAACAGATACGCAGTATTTT. This rearrangement joins TRBV29-1 to TRBJ2-3; the match to TRBD2 covers 9 bases. The CDR3 spans 14 residues. Germline V CDR1 and CDR2: SQVTM, ANQGSEA. V lost 7 bases to trimming and J lost 3 bases; unmatched junction nucleotides: 8.